A single sample gave rise to the 9 T cell receptor beta chains below, sequenced in a study of blood T cell repertoires in COVID-19 (TCRdb year 2020). Library preparation used the immunoSEQ multiplex PCR assay. TCRdb obtained this table from immuneACCESS and retained in-frame rearrangements with V and J assigned. These tables miss some clones; where compared with another copy, unresolved V genes account for less than half of the shortfall, and the remainder is unexplained. This sample gives some 130,000 clones in total; around 90% of them show up just once. Around 3.8% of the sample rests with the top ten. The sample was peripheral blood. The source is a man in his fifties with active COVID-19.

J is TRBJ2-1 and V is TRBV19; 9 positions match TRBD2. CDR1 is LNHDA, CDR2 SQIVND, per germline (reference sequence). Trimming cost V 5 bases and J 7 bases; bases outside gene matches: 9. This CDR3 is built from 15 residues. The CDR3 protein is CASSSIAGGRNEQFF. The DNA for the CDR3 is TGTGCCAGTAGTTCTATCGCGGGAGGGAGGAATGAGCAGTTCTTC. Variable domain in full (rest from reference TRBV19 and TRBJ2-1): DGGITQSPKYLFRKEGQNVTLSCEQNLNHDAMYWYRQDPGQGLRLIYYSQIVNDFQKGDIAEGYSVSREKKESFPLTVTSAQKNPTAFYLCASSSIAGGRNEQFFGPGTRLTVL.

V usage is TRBV19 and J usage is TRBJ1-1; tentative D call: TRBD1 (5 bases). The CDR3 consists of 14 residues. V gave up 3 bases and J gave up 4 bases, with 12 bases separating them. Germline assignment: CDR1 LNHDA and CDR2 SQIVND (reference sequence). The CDR3, as DNA: TGTGCCAGTAGTATCTGGGGGGAGGTCACTGAAGCTTTCTTT. Encoded protein: CASSIWGEVTEAFF.

The J gene is TRBJ2-3, the V gene TRBV30; D is possibly TRBD2 (6 bases). The CDR3 is 11 amino acids. Germline assignment: CDR1 GTSNPN and CDR2 SVGIG (reference sequence). Deletions cut 2 bases from V and 15 bases from J, with 15 bases between. The CDR3 region is CAWSKRVLGYF. CDR3 DNA: TGTGCCTGGAGTAAGCGGGTTTTGGGATATTTT. The entire variable domain, with the rest obtained from reference TRBV30 and TRBJ2-3, is as follows: SQTIHQWPATLVQPVGSPLSLECTVEGTSNPNLYWYRQAAGRGLQLLFYSVGIGQISSEVPQNLSASRPQDRQFILSSKKLLLSDSGFYLCAWSKRVLGYFGPGTRLTVL.

The chain joins TRBV29-1 to TRBJ2-5; no firm D call. Germline V gene sequence: CDR1 SQVTM, CDR2 ANQGSEA. V gave up 4 bases and J gave up 0 bases, with 12 bases separating them. The CDR3 spans 14 residues. The CDR3 here is CSVVGRNYQETQYF. The CDR3 coding sequence is TGCAGCGTTGTAGGCAGGAATTACCAAGAGACCCAGTACTTC.

The rearrangement uses TRBV10-3 and TRBJ2-7, with D tentatively TRBD1 (5 bases). This CDR3 has 13 residues. V shed 1 base and J shed 1 base, with 5 bases lying between them. In germline, CDR1 is ENHRY, CDR2 SYGVKD. The CDR3 protein is CAISEYRSYEQYV. The CDR3 DNA reads TGTGCCATCAGTGAGTACAGGTCCTACGAGCAGTACGTC.

The V gene is TRBV4-1, the J gene TRBJ2-1; 7 bases map to TRBD2. Losses at the gene ends were 8 bases for V and 3 bases for J; bases not matched to a gene: 7. CDR1 MGHRA and CDR2 YSYEKL come from the germline V gene. This CDR3 has 14 residues. CDR3 protein: CASSTSVSYNEQFF. The CDR3 region has the DNA TGCGCCAGCTCCACTAGCGTAAGCTACAATGAGCAGTTCTTC.

The chain employs TRBV19 and TRBJ2-2; 8 nucleotides match TRBD2. Trimming at V came to 7 bases and at J to 6 bases, leaving 13 bases not matched to a gene. The CDR3 covers 16 residues. CDR1 and CDR2 from the germline V gene are LNHDA and SQIVND (reference sequence). In DNA form, the CDR3 reads TGTGCCAGTACCCGCGGCGCGGGGGGCCAACCCGGGGAGCTGTTTTTT. Amino acid sequence: CASTRGAGGQPGELFF.

The rearrangement uses TRBV24-1 and TRBJ2-1; TRBD2 agrees at 10 bases. This CDR3 has 16 residues. CDR1 KGHDR and CDR2 SFDVKD come from the germline V gene. J was trimmed by 6 bases and V by 0 bases; bases with no gene match: 4. The CDR3 loop is CATSDLRSGRANEQFF. The CDR3 DNA reads TGTGCCACCAGTGATTTGCGGAGCGGGAGGGCCAATGAGCAGTTCTTC.

The rearrangement uses TRBV4-2 and TRBJ1-5, with D unresolved. The V and J ends lost 0 bases and 0 bases respectively, with 9 bases between them. The CDR3 is made up of 16 amino acids. Per the germline V gene, CDR1 is LGHNA and CDR2 is YNFKEQ. CDR3 region: CASSQEVPYSNQPQHF. In nucleotides, the CDR3 is TGTGCCAGCAGCCAAGAGGTCCCCTATAGCAATCAGCCCCAGCATTTT.